Shown below are 13 T cell receptor beta chains from a single sample sequenced in a study of blood T cell repertoires in COVID-19 (TCRdb year 2020). The receptor library was made with the immunoSEQ multiplex PCR assay. TCRdb holds this immuneACCESS table with in-frame rearrangements only. Some clones are missing; in checked studies, unresolved V genes explain under half, and the rest has no known cause. The sample table contains approximately 300,000 clones; only one count was recorded for around 85% of them. The ten most abundant clones make up under 2% of the sample. The sequenced material came from PBMCs or T cells enriched from blood (not recorded which). The source of these receptors is a young woman who had been exposed to COVID-19.

This chain connects TRBV9 to TRBJ2-1, with a possible D match to TRBD2 (5 bases). Germline CDR1 SGDLS, CDR2 YYNGEE. Trimming left V 4 bases short and J 9 bases short, with 17 bases between. The CDR3 covers 14 residues. CDR3 sequence: CASSPGLLRGEQFF. The DNA for the CDR3 is TGTGCCAGCAGCCCAGGCCTACTCCGGGGTGAGCAGTTCTTC.

CDR3 in amino acids: CASSQSFRGEQFF. The CDR3 DNA reads as TGCGCCAGCAGTCAGAGCTTCCGGGGTGAGCAGTTCTTC. This chain uses TRBV10-2 with TRBJ2-1; a possible D gene is TRBD2 (5 bases). This CDR3 is 13 amino acids long. Per germline, CDR1 WSHSY and CDR2 SAAADI. Deletions cut 5 bases from V and 9 bases from J, with 14 bases between.

The rearrangement uses TRBV3-1 (or the pseudogene TRBV3-2) and TRBJ2-7; tentatively, D is TRBD2 (5 bases). CDR1 and CDR2 from the germline V gene are LGHDT and YNNKEL (reference sequence). The germline V and J ends were trimmed by 4 bases and 4 bases, with 17 bases remaining between them. CDR3 length: 15 residues. CDR3 coding DNA: TGTGCCAGCAGCCTTAGGGCGGGCGCTGGGTACGAGCAGTACTTC. This codes for CASSLRAGAGYEQYF.

The rearrangement joins TRBV3-1 (or the pseudogene TRBV3-2) to TRBJ2-7; a weak D match, TRBD1 (5 bases). The CDR3 is 15 amino acids. CDR1 LGHDT and CDR2 YNNKEL come from the germline V gene (reference sequence). The V end was cut by 3 bases, the J end by 6 bases, with 18 bases between. The CDR3: CASSQGNLRVTEQYF. CDR3 bases: TGTGCCAGCAGCCAGGGAAATCTCAGGGTTACCGAGCAGTACTTC.

The chain recombines TRBV4-1 with TRBJ2-1; 7 bases line up with TRBD2. V lost 4 bases, J lost 4 bases, and 4 bases stayed unmatched. CDR1 is MGHRA and CDR2 is YSYEKL in the germline V gene. This CDR3 has 14 amino acids. The CDR3 bases are TGCGCCAGCAGCCTGGGGGGGGGATACAATGAGCAGTTCTTC. The encoded protein is CASSLGGGYNEQFF.

The gene calls are TRBV5-1 and TRBJ1-6, with a tentative D call TRBD1 (6 bases). The CDR3 loop spans 16 amino acids. Germline CDR1 and CDR2: SGHRS and YFSETQ. The V and J ends lost 3 bases and 7 bases respectively, with 17 bases between them. CDR3 protein: CASSSIKTGRNSPLHF. The CDR3 nucleotides read TGCGCCAGCAGCTCCATAAAGACAGGTCGCAATTCACCCCTCCACTTT.

CDR3 sequence: CASSVQGEGNTIYF. The CDR3 DNA reads TGTGCCAGCAGCGTACAGGGGGAGGGAAACACCATATATTTT. The chain employs TRBV9 and TRBJ1-3; the match to TRBD1 covers 7 bases. V shed 1 base and J 4 bases; nucleotides not matched to a gene: 2. The CDR3 loop spans 14 amino acids. The germline V gene has CDR1 SGDLS and CDR2 YYNGEE.

This clone appeared a single time. The CDR3: CASREAASTDTQYF. Here the CDR3 DNA reads TGCGCCAGCAGAGAGGCGGCTAGCACAGATACGCAGTATTTT. The V call is TRBV10-2, the J call TRBJ2-3; no definite D call. This CDR3 comprises 14 residues. Per germline, CDR1 WSHSY and CDR2 SAAADI. Trimming took 6 bases from V and 0 from J, leaving 10 bases between them.

The chain has TRBV5-5 and TRBJ2-7; the D gene is possibly TRBD1 (6 bases). CDR1 is SGHKS, CDR2 YYEKEE, per germline (reference sequence). Trimming left V 10 bases short and J 7 bases short, with 24 bases between. This CDR3 has 14 residues. The CDR3 sequence: CAGRRGDTIGEQYF. In DNA form, the CDR3 reads TGTGCCGGACGTCGTGGGGACACCATTGGGGAGCAGTACTTC.

The chain couples TRBV27 to TRBJ1-3; perhaps TRBD1 as D (5 bases). From germline, CDR1 is MNHEY and CDR2 SMNVEV (reference sequence). V was cut by 5 bases and J by 4 bases, with 15 bases left in between. The length of the CDR3 is 15 residues. CDR3 loop: CASSKGVLGGNTIYF. The CDR3, as DNA: TGTGCCAGCAGTAAAGGGGTCTTAGGGGGAAACACCATATATTTT.

The sample holds a few counts of this clone. The chain has TRBV5-4 and TRBJ2-2, with 7 bases identical to TRBD2. V dropped 2 bases and J dropped 4; count of bases not matched to a gene: 8. Germline CDR1 is SGHNT and CDR2 is YYREEE (reference sequence). This CDR3 spans 16 amino acids. The CDR3 is CASSFMAGVGTGELFF. CDR3 nucleotide sequence: TGTGCCAGCAGCTTCATGGCGGGAGTCGGCACCGGGGAGCTGTTTTTT.

The rearrangement joins TRBV28 to TRBJ1-1, with D uncertain. Trimming stripped 2 bases from V and 4 bases from J, with 11 bases between. The CDR3 loop spans 14 amino acids. In germline, CDR1 is MDHEN, CDR2 SYDVKM. The CDR3 DNA reads TGTGCCAGCAGTTTACCAGCGCAGTCCACTGAAGCTTTCTTT. This translates into CASSLPAQSTEAFF.

This chain uses TRBV6-6 with TRBJ1-1; D is undetermined. The CDR3 has 15 residues. Looked up from germline, CDR1 is MNHNY and CDR2 is SVGAGI (reference sequence). Trimming left V 0 bases short and J 11 bases short, with 19 bases between. The CDR3 loop is CASSYSIGGNRAAFF. In DNA, the CDR3 is TGTGCCAGCAGTTACTCGATCGGCGGTAATCGAGCGGCTTTCTTT.